The source of this T cell receptor (beta chain) is a study of blood T cell repertoires in COVID-19. For the study at large: Sample material is recorded as cDNA or gDNA derived from T cells, B-cell-depleted T cells, or PBMCs.

V was cut by 8 bases and J by 6 bases, with 22 bases left in between. The CDR3 runs 15 residues. The germline gives CDR1 MNHEY, CDR2 SVGAGI. Method: immunoSEQ multiplex PCR; TCRdb's copy keeps in-frame clones and lacks some. The repertoire includes around 250,000 clones, roughly 88% of them detected once, and around 0.7% sits in the top ten. Sequenced input: peripheral blood. J is TRBJ1-1 and V is TRBV6-5; a possible D gene is TRBD1 (6 bases). This receptor was obtained from a human donor in a cohort sampled during active COVID-19. The DNA for the CDR3 is TGTGCCAGCTTTCCCGGGACACCGTTTGAAGCTGAAGCTTTCTTT. As protein: CASFPGTPFEAEAFF.